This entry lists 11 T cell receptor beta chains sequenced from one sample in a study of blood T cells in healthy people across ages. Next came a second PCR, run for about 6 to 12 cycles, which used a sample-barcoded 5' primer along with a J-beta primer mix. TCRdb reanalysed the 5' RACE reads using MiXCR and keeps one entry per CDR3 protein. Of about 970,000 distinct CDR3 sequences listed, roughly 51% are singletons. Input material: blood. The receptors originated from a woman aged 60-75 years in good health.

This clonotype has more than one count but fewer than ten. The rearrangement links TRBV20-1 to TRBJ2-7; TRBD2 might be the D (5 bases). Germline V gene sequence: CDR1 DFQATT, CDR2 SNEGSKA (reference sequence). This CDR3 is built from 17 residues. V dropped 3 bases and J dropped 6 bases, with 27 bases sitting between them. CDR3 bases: TGCAGTGCTAGGGGTAGGGTTCGGGGTTGGCCTTTTGGCGAGCAGTACTTC. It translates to CSARGRVRGWPFGEQYF.

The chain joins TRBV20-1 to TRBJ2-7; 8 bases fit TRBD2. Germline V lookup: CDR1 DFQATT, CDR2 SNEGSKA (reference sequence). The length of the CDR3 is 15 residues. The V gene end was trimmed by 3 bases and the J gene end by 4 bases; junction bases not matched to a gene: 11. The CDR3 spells CSARDGVSGMYEQYF. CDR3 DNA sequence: TGCAGTGCTAGGGATGGAGTTAGCGGGATGTACGAGCAGTACTTC.

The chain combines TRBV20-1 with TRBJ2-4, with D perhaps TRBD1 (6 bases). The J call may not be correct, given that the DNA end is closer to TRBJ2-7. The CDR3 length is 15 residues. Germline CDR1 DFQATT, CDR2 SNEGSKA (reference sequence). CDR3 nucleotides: TGCAGTGCTAGAGCCACAGGGAAATTGGGGTACGAGCAGTACTTC. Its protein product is CSARATGKLGYEQYF.

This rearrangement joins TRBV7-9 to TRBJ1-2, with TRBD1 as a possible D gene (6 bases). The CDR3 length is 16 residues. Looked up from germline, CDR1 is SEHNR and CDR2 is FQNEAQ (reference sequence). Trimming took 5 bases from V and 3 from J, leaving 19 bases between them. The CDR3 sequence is CASSPRTAEGDYGYTF. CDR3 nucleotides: TGTGCCAGCAGCCCGAGGACCGCTGAGGGGGACTATGGCTACACCTTC.

The chain's CDR3 is CASSPFESTDTQYF. The DNA of the CDR3 is TGTGCCAGCAGCCCCTTCGAGAGCACAGATACGCAGTATTTT. The V and J genes are TRBV11-2 and TRBJ2-3; no firm D call. The CDR3 is 14 amino acids. In germline, CDR1 is SGHAT, CDR2 FQNNGV. Trimming removed 5 bases at V and 0 bases at J, with 9 bases between.

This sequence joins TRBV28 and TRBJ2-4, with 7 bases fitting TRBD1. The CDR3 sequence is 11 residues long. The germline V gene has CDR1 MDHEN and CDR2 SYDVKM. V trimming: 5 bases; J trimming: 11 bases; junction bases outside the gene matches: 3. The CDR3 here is CASSPTGVQYF. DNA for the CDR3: TGTGCCAGCAGTCCCACAGGGGTTCAGTACTTC.

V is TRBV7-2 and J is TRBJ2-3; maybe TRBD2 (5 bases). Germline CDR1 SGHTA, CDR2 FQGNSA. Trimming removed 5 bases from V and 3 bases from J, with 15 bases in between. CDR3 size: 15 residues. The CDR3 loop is CASSLTRTKTDTQYF. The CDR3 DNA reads TGTGCCAGCAGCCTTACTAGGACGAAGACAGATACGCAGTATTTT.

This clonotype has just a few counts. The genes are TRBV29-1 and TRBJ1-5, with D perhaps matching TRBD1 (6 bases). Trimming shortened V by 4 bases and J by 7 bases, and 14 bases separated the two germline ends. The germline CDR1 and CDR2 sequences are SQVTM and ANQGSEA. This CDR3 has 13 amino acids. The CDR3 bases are TGCAGCGTTGCTTGGGGGCCAGGGCAGCCCCAGCATTTT. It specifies CSVAWGPGQPQHF.

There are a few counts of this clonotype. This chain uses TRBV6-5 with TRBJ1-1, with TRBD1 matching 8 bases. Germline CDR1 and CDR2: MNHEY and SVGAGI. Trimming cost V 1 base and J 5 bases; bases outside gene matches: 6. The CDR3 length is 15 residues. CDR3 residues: CASSYLVTGGTEAFF. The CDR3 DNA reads TGTGCCAGCAGTTACTTGGTAACAGGGGGAACTGAAGCTTTCTTT.

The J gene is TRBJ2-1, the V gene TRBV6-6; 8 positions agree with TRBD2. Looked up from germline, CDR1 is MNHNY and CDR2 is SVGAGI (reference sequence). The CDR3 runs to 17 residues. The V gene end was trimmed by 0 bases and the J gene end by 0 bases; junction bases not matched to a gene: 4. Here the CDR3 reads CASSYSIAGSSYNEQFF. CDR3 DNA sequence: TGTGCCAGCAGTTACTCCATAGCGGGGAGCTCCTACAATGAGCAGTTCTTC.

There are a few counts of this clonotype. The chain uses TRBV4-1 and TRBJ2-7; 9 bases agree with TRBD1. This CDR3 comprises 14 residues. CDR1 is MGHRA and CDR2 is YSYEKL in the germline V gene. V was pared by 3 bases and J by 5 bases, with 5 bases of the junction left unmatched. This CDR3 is CASSHRDRVNEQYF. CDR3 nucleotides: TGCGCCAGCAGCCACCGGGACAGGGTAAACGAGCAGTACTTC.